These 3 T cell receptor beta chains originate from one sample sequenced in a study of cytotoxic CD8 clonotypes in ibrutinib-treated CLL. Here immunoSEQ multiplex PCR was the method, and the copy in TCRdb shows in-frame clones only, minus some. The sample includes 130,000 or so clones, around three quarters of them seen just once. The source was PBMCs, collected after 12 months of ibrutinib treatment. Receptors were obtained from a human donor with chronic lymphocytic leukemia.

The V gene is TRBV2, the J gene TRBJ2-4; the match to TRBD2 covers 14 bases. V was clipped by 3 bases and J by 6 bases; unmatched bases: 1. The CDR3 consists of 15 residues. Germline CDR1 reads SNHLY; CDR2 reads FYNNEI. As DNA, the CDR3 is TGTGCCAGCAGTGAGGGACTAGCGGGAGTAAACATTCAGTACTTC. Its translation is CASSEGLAGVNIQYF.

The chain carries TRBV25-1 and TRBJ1-3; TRBD1 might be the D (5 bases). This CDR3 region has 14 residues. Deletions cut 5 bases from V and 0 bases from J, with 8 bases between. Germline values: CDR1 MGHDK, CDR2 SYGVNS. The CDR3 loop reads CASSRGDSGNTIYF. The CDR3 bases are TGTGCCAGCAGTCGAGGGGACTCTGGAAACACCATATATTTT.

This chain uses TRBV7-6 with TRBJ2-1, with TRBD2 matching over 9 bases. Germline CDR1 and CDR2: SGHVS and FNYEAQ. After removal of 0 bases from V and 10 bases from J, the junction contained 13 bases not matched to a gene. This CDR3 has 17 amino acids. CDR3 DNA: TGTGCCAGCAGCTTAGCCCACCGCGCGGGAGGGCCCGGGGAGCAGTTCTTC. Translated, it gives CASSLAHRAGGPGEQFF.